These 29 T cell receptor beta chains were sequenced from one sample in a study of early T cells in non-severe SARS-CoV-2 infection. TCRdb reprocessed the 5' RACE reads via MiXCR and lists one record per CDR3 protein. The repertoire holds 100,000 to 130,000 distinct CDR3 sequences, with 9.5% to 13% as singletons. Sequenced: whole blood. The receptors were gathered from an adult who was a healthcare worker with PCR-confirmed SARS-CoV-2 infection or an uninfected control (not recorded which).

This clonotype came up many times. The CDR3 protein is CSASRFPQETQYF. The CDR3 nucleotides are TGCAGTGCTAGTCGATTCCCGCAAGAGACCCAGTACTTC. The V gene is TRBV20-1, the J gene TRBJ2-5; D is unresolved. Germline V gene lookup returns CDR1 DFQATT and CDR2 SNEGSKA (reference sequence). There are 13 residues in the CDR3. V lost 3 bases and J 2 bases, leaving 10 bases between the germline ends.

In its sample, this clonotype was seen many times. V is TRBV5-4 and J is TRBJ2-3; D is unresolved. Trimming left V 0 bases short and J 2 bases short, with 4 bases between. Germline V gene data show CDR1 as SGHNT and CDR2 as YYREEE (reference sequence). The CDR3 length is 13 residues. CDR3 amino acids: CASSLGNTDTQYF. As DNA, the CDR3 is TGTGCCAGCAGCTTGGGCAACACAGATACGCAGTATTTT.

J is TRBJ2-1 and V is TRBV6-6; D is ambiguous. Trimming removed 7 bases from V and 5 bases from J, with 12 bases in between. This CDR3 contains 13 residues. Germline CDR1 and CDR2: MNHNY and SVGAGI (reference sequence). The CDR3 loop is CASIPYSHNEQFF. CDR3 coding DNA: TGTGCCAGCATTCCCTACAGCCACAATGAGCAGTTCTTC.

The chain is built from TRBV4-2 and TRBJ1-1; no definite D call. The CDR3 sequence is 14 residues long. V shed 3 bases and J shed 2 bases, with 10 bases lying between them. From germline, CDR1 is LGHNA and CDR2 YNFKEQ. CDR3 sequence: CASSQARSNTEAFF. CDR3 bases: TGTGCCAGCAGCCAGGCGAGGAGTAACACTGAAGCTTTCTTT.

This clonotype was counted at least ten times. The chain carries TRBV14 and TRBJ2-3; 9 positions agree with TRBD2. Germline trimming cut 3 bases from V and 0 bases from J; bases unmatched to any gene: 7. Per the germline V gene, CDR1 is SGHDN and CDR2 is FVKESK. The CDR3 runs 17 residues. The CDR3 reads CASSHPGLAISTDTQYF. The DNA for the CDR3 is TGTGCCAGCAGCCACCCCGGACTAGCGATAAGCACAGATACGCAGTATTTT.

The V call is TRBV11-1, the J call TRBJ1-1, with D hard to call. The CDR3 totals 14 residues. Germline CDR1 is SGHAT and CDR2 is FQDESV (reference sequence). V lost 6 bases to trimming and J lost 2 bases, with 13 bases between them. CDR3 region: CASSVGGPNTEAFF. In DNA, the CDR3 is TGTGCCAGCAGTGTCGGCGGACCAAACACTGAAGCTTTCTTT.

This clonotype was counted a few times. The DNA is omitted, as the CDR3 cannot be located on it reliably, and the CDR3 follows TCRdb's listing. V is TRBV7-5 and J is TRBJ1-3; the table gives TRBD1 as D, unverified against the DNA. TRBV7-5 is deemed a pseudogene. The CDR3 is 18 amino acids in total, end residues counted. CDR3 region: CISVPEALQGSSGNTIYF.

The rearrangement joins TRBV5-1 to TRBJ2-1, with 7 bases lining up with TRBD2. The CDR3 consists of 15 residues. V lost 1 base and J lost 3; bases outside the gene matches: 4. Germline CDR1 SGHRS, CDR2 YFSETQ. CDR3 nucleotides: TGCGCCAGCAGCTTGTCGGGGGGATTCTACAATGAGCAGTTCTTC. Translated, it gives CASSLSGGFYNEQFF.

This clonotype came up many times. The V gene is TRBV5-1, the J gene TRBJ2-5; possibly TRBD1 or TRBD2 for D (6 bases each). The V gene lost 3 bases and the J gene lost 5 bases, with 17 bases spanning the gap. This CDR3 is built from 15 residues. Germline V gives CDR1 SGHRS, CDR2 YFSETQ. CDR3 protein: CASSSTGGQRETQYF. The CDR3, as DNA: TGCGCCAGCAGCTCCACCGGGGGACAACGCGAGACCCAGTACTTC.

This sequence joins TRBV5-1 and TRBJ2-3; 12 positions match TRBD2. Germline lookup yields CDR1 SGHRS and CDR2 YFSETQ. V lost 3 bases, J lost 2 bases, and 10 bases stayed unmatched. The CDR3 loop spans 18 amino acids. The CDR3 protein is CASSSPRLAGAYTDTQYF. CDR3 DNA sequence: TGCGCCAGCAGCTCCCCCCGACTAGCGGGGGCGTACACAGATACGCAGTATTTT.

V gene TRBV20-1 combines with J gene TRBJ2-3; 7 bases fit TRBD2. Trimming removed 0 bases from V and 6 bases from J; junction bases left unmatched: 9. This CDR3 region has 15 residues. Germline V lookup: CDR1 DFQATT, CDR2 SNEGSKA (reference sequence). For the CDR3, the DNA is TGCAGTGCTAGAGACGGGGAGGGCGAGGGGGATACGCAGTATTTT. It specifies CSARDGEGEGDTQYF.

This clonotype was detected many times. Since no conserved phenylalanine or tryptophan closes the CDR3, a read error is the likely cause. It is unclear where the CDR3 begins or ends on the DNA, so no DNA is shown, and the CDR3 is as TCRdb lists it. The CDR3 protein is CASGPGPS. The chain recombines TRBV12-5 with TRBJ1-2; the listed D gene, TRBD1, was not tested against the DNA. Germline lookup yields CDR1 LGHNT and CDR2 FRNRAP. The CDR3 numbers 8 amino acids, ends counted.

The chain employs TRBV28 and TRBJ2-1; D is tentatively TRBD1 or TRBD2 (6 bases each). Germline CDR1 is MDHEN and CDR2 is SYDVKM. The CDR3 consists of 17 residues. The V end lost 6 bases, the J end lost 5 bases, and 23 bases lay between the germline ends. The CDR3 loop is CASSLRTGGSHNNEQFF. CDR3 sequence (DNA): TGTGCCAGCAGCCTCCGGACCGGGGGCTCTCATAACAATGAGCAGTTCTTC.

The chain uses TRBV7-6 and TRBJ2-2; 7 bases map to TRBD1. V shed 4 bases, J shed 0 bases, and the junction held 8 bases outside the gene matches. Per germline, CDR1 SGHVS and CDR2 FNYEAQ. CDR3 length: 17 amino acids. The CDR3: CASSSSRQGANTGELFF. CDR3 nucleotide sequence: TGTGCCAGCAGCTCCTCCAGACAGGGCGCGAACACCGGGGAGCTGTTTTTT.

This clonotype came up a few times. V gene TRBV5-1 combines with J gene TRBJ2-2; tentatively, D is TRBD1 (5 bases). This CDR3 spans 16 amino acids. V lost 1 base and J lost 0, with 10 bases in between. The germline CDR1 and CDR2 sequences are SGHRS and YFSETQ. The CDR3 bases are TGCGCCAGCAGCTTGCAGAGACAGTCGAACACCGGGGAGCTGTTTTTT. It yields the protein CASSLQRQSNTGELFF.

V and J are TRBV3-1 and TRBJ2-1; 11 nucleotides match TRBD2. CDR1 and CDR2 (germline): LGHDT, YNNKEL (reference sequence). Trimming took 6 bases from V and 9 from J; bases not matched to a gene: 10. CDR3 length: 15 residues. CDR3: CASRAGASGGSEQFF. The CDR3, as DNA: TGTGCCAGCAGAGCCGGGGCTAGCGGGGGGAGTGAGCAGTTCTTC.

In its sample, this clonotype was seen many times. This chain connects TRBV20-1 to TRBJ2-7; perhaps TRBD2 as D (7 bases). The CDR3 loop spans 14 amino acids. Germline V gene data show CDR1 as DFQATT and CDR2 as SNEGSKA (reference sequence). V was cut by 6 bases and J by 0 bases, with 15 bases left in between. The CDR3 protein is CSAIRGARSYEQYF. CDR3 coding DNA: TGCAGTGCAATCCGGGGGGCCCGCTCCTACGAGCAGTACTTC.

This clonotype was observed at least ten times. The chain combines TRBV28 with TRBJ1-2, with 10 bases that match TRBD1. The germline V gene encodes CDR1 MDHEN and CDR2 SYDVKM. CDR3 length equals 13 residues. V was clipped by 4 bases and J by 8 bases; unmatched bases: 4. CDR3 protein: CASSSRTGGGYTF. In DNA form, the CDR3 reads TGTGCCAGCAGTTCTAGGACAGGGGGAGGCTACACCTTC.

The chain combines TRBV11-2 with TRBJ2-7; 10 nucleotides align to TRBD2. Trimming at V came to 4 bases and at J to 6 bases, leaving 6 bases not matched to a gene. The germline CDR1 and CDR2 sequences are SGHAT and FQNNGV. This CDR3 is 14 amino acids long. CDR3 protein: CASSSLAGGLEQYF. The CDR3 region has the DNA TGTGCCAGCAGCTCTTTAGCGGGAGGCCTCGAGCAGTACTTC.

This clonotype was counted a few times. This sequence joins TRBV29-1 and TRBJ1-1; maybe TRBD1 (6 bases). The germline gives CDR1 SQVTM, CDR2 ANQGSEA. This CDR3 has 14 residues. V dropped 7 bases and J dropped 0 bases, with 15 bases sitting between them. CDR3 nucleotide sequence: TGCAGCGCCGGGCAGGGGTTCATGAACACTGAAGCTTTCTTT. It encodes CSAGQGFMNTEAFF.

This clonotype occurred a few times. CDR3 in DNA: TGCAGTGCTAGAGATCAGGTGATGGGGAGCAATCAGCCCCAGCATTTT. This gives the protein CSARDQVMGSNQPQHF. The rearrangement links TRBV20-1 to TRBJ1-5, with D uncertain. The CDR3 length is 16 residues. Trimming stripped 0 bases from V and 1 base from J, with 13 bases between. Per the germline V gene, CDR1 is DFQATT and CDR2 is SNEGSKA (reference sequence).

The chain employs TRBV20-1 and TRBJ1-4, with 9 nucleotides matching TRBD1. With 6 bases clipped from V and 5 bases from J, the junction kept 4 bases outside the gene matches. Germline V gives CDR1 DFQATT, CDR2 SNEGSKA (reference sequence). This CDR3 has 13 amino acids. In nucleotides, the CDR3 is TGCAGTGCCAATGGACAGGGGAATGAAAAACTGTTTTTT. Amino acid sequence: CSANGQGNEKLFF.

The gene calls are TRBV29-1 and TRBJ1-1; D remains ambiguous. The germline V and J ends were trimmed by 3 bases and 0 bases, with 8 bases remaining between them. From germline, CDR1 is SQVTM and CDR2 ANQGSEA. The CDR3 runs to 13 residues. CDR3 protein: CSVEKGMNTEAFF. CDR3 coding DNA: TGCAGCGTTGAGAAGGGAATGAACACTGAAGCTTTCTTT.

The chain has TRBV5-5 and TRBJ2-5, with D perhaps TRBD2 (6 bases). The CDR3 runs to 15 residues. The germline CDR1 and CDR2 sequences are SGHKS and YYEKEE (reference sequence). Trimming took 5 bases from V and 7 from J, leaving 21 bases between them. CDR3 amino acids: CASRPRGGNGGTQYF. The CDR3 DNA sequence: TGTGCCAGCAGACCTAGGGGAGGAAACGGGGGGACCCAGTACTTC.

CDR3 sequence reads: CASAGGSYNEQFF. CDR3 DNA: TGCGCCAGCGCGGGGGGCTCCTACAATGAGCAGTTCTTC. This sequence joins TRBV5-1 and TRBJ2-1; 8 bases are shared with TRBD2. V trimming: 7 bases; J trimming: 0 bases; junction bases outside the gene matches: 0. The germline V gene has CDR1 SGHRS and CDR2 YFSETQ. The CDR3 is made up of 13 amino acids. The full variable domain, with the rest looked up from reference TRBV5-1 and TRBJ2-1, is KAGVTQTPRYLIKTRGQQVTLSCSPISGHRSVSWYQQTPGQGLQFLFEYFSETQRNKGNFPGRFSGRQFSNSRSEMNVSTLELGDSALYLCASAGGSYNEQFFGPGTRLTVL.

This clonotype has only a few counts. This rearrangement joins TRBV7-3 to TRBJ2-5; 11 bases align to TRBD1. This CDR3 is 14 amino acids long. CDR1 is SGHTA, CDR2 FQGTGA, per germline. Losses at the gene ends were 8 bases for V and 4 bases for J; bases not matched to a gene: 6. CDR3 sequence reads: CASGQGAAGETQYF. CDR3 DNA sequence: TGTGCCAGCGGACAGGGGGCGGCAGGAGAGACCCAGTACTTC.

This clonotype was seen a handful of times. The CDR3 sequence is CSVDGGLMGHTDTQYF. CDR3 sequence (DNA): TGCAGCGTTGATGGGGGCCTGATGGGCCACACAGATACGCAGTATTTT. The genes are TRBV29-1 and TRBJ2-3, with D tentatively TRBD1 (6 bases). Trimming removed 3 bases at V and 2 bases at J, with 18 bases between. The CDR3 consists of 16 residues. In germline, CDR1 is SQVTM, CDR2 ANQGSEA.

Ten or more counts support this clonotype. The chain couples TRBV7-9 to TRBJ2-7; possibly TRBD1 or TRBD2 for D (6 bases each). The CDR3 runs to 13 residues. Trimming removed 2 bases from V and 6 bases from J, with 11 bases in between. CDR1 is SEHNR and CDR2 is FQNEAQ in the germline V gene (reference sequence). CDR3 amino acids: CASSLYGGAEQYF. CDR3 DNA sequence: TGTGCCAGCAGCTTATACGGGGGCGCCGAGCAGTACTTC.

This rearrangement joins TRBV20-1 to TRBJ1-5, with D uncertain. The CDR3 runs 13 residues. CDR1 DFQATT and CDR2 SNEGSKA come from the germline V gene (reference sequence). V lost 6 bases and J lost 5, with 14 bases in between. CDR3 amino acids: CSATEGEYQPQHF. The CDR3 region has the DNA TGCAGTGCCACGGAGGGAGAGTATCAGCCCCAGCATTTT.